These T cell receptor beta chains were read from a single sample in a study of T cells after yellow fever vaccination. TCRdb processed the 5' RACE reads anew with MiXCR; each CDR3 protein has one entry. The table lists a few hundred thousand distinct CDR3 sequences, about 19% of them singletons. The sample consisted of PBMCs, taken 15 days after the yellow fever booster vaccination. The receptor source for this set is a man aged 30-40 years who received the YFV17D yellow fever vaccine. Both conserved end residues are part of each CDR3. D genes are given only for firm matches. Only some rows state a clone size, as once, few, many or a class for expanded clones.

J gene: TRBJ2-1
V gene: TRBV12-3/TRBV12-4
D gene: -
clone size: few
CDR3 protein: CASSSPTSSNEQFF
CDR3 DNA: TGTGCCAGCAGTTCCCCGACTAGTTCGAATGAGCAGTTCTTC

J gene: TRBJ2-2
V gene: TRBV3-1
D gene: TRBD1
clone size: -
CDR3 protein: CASSQQGASTGELFF
CDR3 DNA: TGTGCCAGCAGCCAGCAGGGGGCTAGCACCGGGGAGCTGTTTTTT

J gene: TRBJ2-7
V gene: TRBV6-1
D gene: -
clone size: -
CDR3 protein: CASSERIRGEQYF
CDR3 DNA: TGTGCCAGCAGTGAAAGAATACGAGGGGAGCAGTACTTC

J gene: TRBJ2-3
V gene: TRBV4-3
D gene: -
clone size: -
CDR3 protein: CASSQIGLGDDTDTQYF
CDR3 DNA: TGCGCCAGCAGCCAGATTGGATTGGGAGATGACACAGATACGCAGTATTTT

J gene: TRBJ2-3
V gene: TRBV6-1
D gene: -
clone size: -
CDR3 protein: CASSGTREVGTQYF
CDR3 DNA: TGTGCCAGCAGCGGGACCCGCGAAGTAGGCACGCAGTATTTT

J gene: TRBJ2-5
V gene: TRBV7-8
D gene: TRBD2
clone size: -
CDR3 protein: CASSWGSGKQETQYF
CDR3 DNA: TGTGCCAGCAGCTGGGGTAGCGGGAAACAAGAGACCCAGTACTTC

J gene: TRBJ2-1
V gene: TRBV4-2
D gene: -
clone size: -
CDR3 protein: CASSPQGLPAEQFF
CDR3 DNA: TGTGCCAGCAGCCCACAGGGTCTCCCGGCGGAGCAGTTCTTC

J gene: TRBJ2-7
V gene: TRBV5-1
D gene: -
clone size: few
CDR3 protein: CASSFRPPGSGAYEQYF
CDR3 DNA: TGCGCCAGCAGCTTCCGCCCGCCGGGGAGTGGAGCCTACGAGCAGTACTTC

J gene: TRBJ2-7
V gene: TRBV28
D gene: TRBD1
clone size: -
CDR3 protein: CPLPPGGGEQYF
CDR3 DNA: TGTCCTTTACCTCCAGGGGGCGGCGAGCAGTACTTC

J gene: TRBJ1-2
V gene: TRBV5-5
D gene: -
clone size: -
CDR3 protein: CASSLAASYGYTF
CDR3 DNA: TGTGCCAGCAGCTTGGCTGCCAGCTACGGCTACACCTTC

J gene: TRBJ2-1
V gene: TRBV4-3
D gene: TRBD1
clone size: -
CDR3 protein: CASSQDRGNNEQFF
CDR3 DNA: TGCGCCAGCAGCCAAGACAGGGGGAACAATGAGCAGTTCTTC

J gene: TRBJ1-1
V gene: TRBV27
D gene: -
clone size: -
CDR3 protein: CASRSVNTEAFF
CDR3 DNA: TGTGCCAGTCGAAGCGTGAACACTGAAGCTTTCTTT

J gene: TRBJ2-7
V gene: TRBV3-1
D gene: TRBD2
clone size: -
CDR3 protein: CASSQALAGVSYEQYF
CDR3 DNA: TGTGCCAGCAGCCAAGCCCTAGCGGGAGTATCCTACGAGCAGTACTTC

J gene: TRBJ2-1
V gene: TRBV12-3/TRBV12-4
D gene: TRBD2
clone size: many
CDR3 protein: CASSGLAGYNEQFF
CDR3 DNA: TGTGCCAGCAGTGGACTAGCGGGGTACAATGAGCAGTTCTTC

J gene: TRBJ2-5
V gene: TRBV9
D gene: -
clone size: -
CDR3 protein: CASSADGKQETQYF
CDR3 DNA: TGTGCCAGCAGCGCAGATGGGAAACAAGAGACCCAGTACTTC

J gene: TRBJ2-3
V gene: TRBV10-3
D gene: -
clone size: -
CDR3 protein: CAIRDGSTDTQYF
CDR3 DNA: TGTGCCATCAGGGACGGCAGCACAGATACGCAGTATTTT

J gene: TRBJ2-6
V gene: TRBV7-2
D gene: TRBD1
clone size: -
CDR3 protein: CARREGQGSGANVLTF
CDR3 DNA: TGTGCCAGACGCGAGGGACAGGGCTCTGGGGCCAACGTCCTGACTTTC

J gene: TRBJ2-1
V gene: TRBV19
D gene: TRBD2
clone size: -
CDR3 protein: CASSGWSGSNNEQFF
CDR3 DNA: TGTGCCAGTAGTGGTTGGAGCGGGAGTAATAATGAGCAGTTCTTC

J gene: TRBJ2-5
V gene: TRBV6-2/TRBV6-3
D gene: TRBD1
clone size: -
CDR3 protein: CASSRFGTGVLTQYF
CDR3 DNA: TGTGCCAGCAGCCGCTTCGGGACAGGGGTCCTGACCCAGTACTTC

J gene: TRBJ2-2
V gene: TRBV6-6
D gene: -
clone size: -
CDR3 protein: CASTDPPGLTYGANTGELFF
CDR3 DNA: TGTGCCAGCACCGACCCGCCGGGCCTGACTTATGGCGCGAACACCGGGGAGCTGTTTTTT

J gene: TRBJ2-3
V gene: TRBV5-1
D gene: -
clone size: few
CDR3 protein: CASSHGLRDTDTQYF
CDR3 DNA: TGCGCCAGCAGTCACGGCCTTAGAGACACAGATACGCAGTATTTT

J gene: TRBJ2-7
V gene: TRBV7-9
D gene: -
clone size: many
CDR3 protein: CASSPRDKSYEQYF
CDR3 DNA: TGTGCCAGCAGCCCCCGGGACAAGTCCTACGAGCAGTACTTC

J gene: TRBJ2-3
V gene: TRBV5-1
D gene: -
clone size: few
CDR3 protein: CASRLETDTQYF
CDR3 DNA: TGCGCCAGCAGACTAGAAACAGATACGCAGTATTTT

J gene: TRBJ1-1
V gene: TRBV2
D gene: -
clone size: -
CDR3 protein: CASKLSGQMNTEAFF
CDR3 DNA: TGTGCCAGCAAGTTATCAGGACAAATGAACACTGAAGCTTTCTTT

J gene: TRBJ2-3
V gene: TRBV11-2
D gene: TRBD1
clone size: few
CDR3 protein: CASSLDRGRITQYF
CDR3 DNA: TGTGCCAGCAGCTTGGACAGGGGGCGTATAACGCAGTATTTT

J gene: TRBJ1-1
V gene: TRBV5-8
D gene: -
clone size: -
CDR3 protein: CASSLGEDWGTEAFF
CDR3 DNA: TGTGCCAGCAGCTTGGGAGAGGATTGGGGCACTGAAGCTTTCTTT